The 16 T cell receptor beta chains presented below share a single source sample, sequenced in a study of blood T cell repertoires in COVID-19. Assay: immunoSEQ multiplex PCR; the TCRdb copy retains only in-frame clones and omits some. The profile covers tens of thousands of clones, with around 85% appearing a single time and 1.4% to 1.5% taken by the ten largest. Source material: peripheral blood. These receptors were collected from a woman between 55 and 75 years old with acute or convalescent COVID-19.

The chain recombines TRBV27 with TRBJ2-5; D is unclear. V lost 7 bases and J lost 1, with 10 bases in between. CDR3 size: 13 residues. Germline values: CDR1 MNHEY, CDR2 SMNVEV (reference sequence). Here the CDR3 DNA reads TGTGCCAGCAAGTTGGCAGTCCAAGAGACCCAGTACTTC. It codes for CASKLAVQETQYF.

In the case of this clone: Other DNA sequences of this sample code for an identical CDR3. The chain is built from TRBV9 and TRBJ1-2; 7 bases map to TRBD1. Per germline, CDR1 SGDLS and CDR2 YYNGEE. The V gene end was trimmed by 4 bases and the J gene end by 2 bases; junction bases not matched to a gene: 5. CDR3 length equals 14 residues. The CDR3 protein is CASSPRQGNYGYTF. The CDR3 nucleotides are TGTGCCAGCAGCCCCAGACAGGGCAACTATGGCTACACCTTC.

This chain links TRBV6-6 with TRBJ2-3; 10 bases agree with TRBD2. Trimming took 4 bases from V and 4 from J; bases not matched to a gene: 8. This CDR3 has 16 residues. CDR1 is MNHNY and CDR2 is SVGAGI in the germline V gene (reference sequence). The CDR3 DNA sequence: TGTGCCAGCAGTTTCGGACTAGCGGTTACCCCAGATACGCAGTATTTT. Translation: CASSFGLAVTPDTQYF.

The J gene is TRBJ2-7, the V gene TRBV21-1; the table's D call, TRBD2, has no DNA check behind it. TRBV21-1 corresponds to a pseudogene. The CDR3 loop spans 18 amino acids. CDR3 sequence: CASSNKGHEEGPPYEQYF. The CDR3 DNA reads TGTGCCAGCAGCAATAAGGGTCATGAGGAGGGCCCCCCCTACGAGCAGTACTTC.

The chain couples TRBV21-1 to TRBJ2-7; the D call in the table, TRBD1, was not verified against the DNA. TRBV21-1 is tagged as a pseudogene. CDR3 size: 11 residues. The CDR3 spells CASTRDYEQYF. The CDR3 nucleotides read TGTGCCAGCACCAGGGACTACGAGCAGTACTTC.

The rearrangement links TRBV24-1 to TRBJ2-3; no clear D gene. Germline V CDR1 and CDR2: KGHDR, SFDVKD. CDR3 length: 14 amino acids. V lost 4 bases, J lost 0 bases, and 7 bases lay in between. CDR3 loop: CATSEGQSTDTQYF. The CDR3 nucleotides read TGTGCCACCAGTGAGGGCCAGAGCACAGATACGCAGTATTTT.

The genes are TRBV25-1 and TRBJ2-5; TRBD2 agrees at 11 bases. Unmatched junction bases numbered 0, after V lost 2 bases and J lost 1 base. The CDR3 consists of 15 residues. Germline values: CDR1 MGHDK, CDR2 SYGVNS. The chain's CDR3 is CASSELAGGQETQYF. CDR3 DNA sequence: TGTGCCAGCAGTGAACTAGCGGGAGGCCAAGAGACCCAGTACTTC.

J is TRBJ2-1 and V is TRBV27; 14 bases line up with TRBD2. The CDR3 has 15 residues. Germline-derived CDR1 and CDR2 are MNHEY and SMNVEV (reference sequence). V gave up 6 bases and J gave up 8 bases; unmatched junction bases: 6. CDR3 protein: CASRAGTSGGDEQFF. The DNA of the CDR3 is TGTGCCAGCAGAGCCGGGACTAGCGGGGGTGATGAGCAGTTCTTC.

In its sample, this clone was seen a few times. This chain links TRBV5-4 with TRBJ2-5, with 11 bases that match TRBD2. The CDR3 loop spans 15 amino acids. Trimming at V came to 2 bases and at J to 5 bases, leaving 5 bases not matched to a gene. Germline-derived CDR1 and CDR2 are SGHNT and YYREEE (reference sequence). The CDR3 region has the DNA TGTGCCAGCAGCTTTAGCGGGGGGGTTATGGAGACCCAGTACTTC. Amino acid sequence: CASSFSGGVMETQYF.

The genes are TRBV6-1 and TRBJ2-3, with D unresolved. Germline V CDR1 and CDR2: MNHNS, SASEGT. V lost 3 bases to trimming and J lost 8 bases, with 12 bases between them. The CDR3 covers 13 residues. Here the CDR3 reads CASSEWPGGTQYF. Here the CDR3 DNA reads TGTGCCAGCAGTGAGTGGCCAGGTGGTACGCAGTATTTT.

This chain's CDR3 is CASSITQRGARGYTF. Here the CDR3 DNA reads TGTGCCAGCAGTATTACACAGCGGGGGGCGCGAGGCTACACCTTC. V is TRBV7-8 and J is TRBJ1-2; maybe TRBD1 (6 bases). V lost 6 bases and J 8 bases, leaving 22 bases between the germline ends. The CDR3 is 15 residues long. Germline values: CDR1 SGHVS, CDR2 FQNEAQ.

In this sample, this clone turned up a few times. The chain employs TRBV18 and TRBJ1-4, with 7 bases that match TRBD1. Trimming took 5 bases from V and 13 from J; bases not matched to a gene: 37. The CDR3 is 22 amino acids. Germline V gene sequence: CDR1 KGHSH, CDR2 LQKENI. The CDR3: CASSSTSPISDRLGLRVKRLFF. CDR3 DNA: TGTGCCAGCTCATCTACCTCACCAATTTCGGACAGGTTGGGACTGAGGGTGAAAAGACTGTTTTTT.

The sample holds one count of this clone. The chain uses TRBV27 and TRBJ2-6; 8 nucleotides agree with TRBD1. Germline values: CDR1 MNHEY, CDR2 SMNVEV (reference sequence). J was trimmed by 3 bases and V by 6 bases; bases with no gene match: 4. This CDR3 spans 15 amino acids. The CDR3, as DNA: TGTGCCAGCAGACATACAGGGGGTGGGGCCAACGTCCTGACTTTC. It translates to CASRHTGGGANVLTF. The full variable domain, in which reference TRBV27 and TRBJ2-6 provide the parts outside the CDR3, is EAQVTQNPRYLITVTGKKLTVTCSQNMNHEYMSWYRQDPGLGLRQIYYSMNVEVTDKGDVPEGYKVSRKEKRNFPLILESPSPNQTSLYFCASRHTGGGANVLTFGAGSRLTVL.

The V and J genes are TRBV5-4 and TRBJ2-7, with 10 bases lining up with TRBD2. In germline, CDR1 is SGHNT, CDR2 YYREEE (reference sequence). This CDR3 is 15 amino acids long. The V gene end was trimmed by 3 bases and the J gene end by 1 base; junction bases not matched to a gene: 4. The CDR3 region has the DNA TGTGCCAGCAGCTCCCGGACTAGCGGTTCCTACGAGCAGTACTTC. This sequence encodes CASSSRTSGSYEQYF.

A few counts support this clone. The V and J genes are TRBV5-1 and TRBJ2-7; 11 positions match TRBD2. This CDR3 has 16 residues. Germline loops: CDR1 SGHRS, CDR2 YFSETQ. After removal of 0 bases from V and 5 bases from J, the junction contained 7 bases not matched to a gene. CDR3 sequence: CASSLGRLAGGNEQYF. CDR3 DNA sequence: TGCGCCAGCAGCTTGGGACGTCTAGCGGGAGGCAACGAGCAGTACTTC.

The CDR3 loop reads CASKIPGGGYGYTF. The CDR3 nucleotides read TGTGCCAGCAAGATTCCAGGGGGCGGCTATGGCTACACCTTC. The chain links TRBV28 to TRBJ1-2; 8 positions match TRBD1. V dropped 7 bases and J dropped 4; count of bases not matched to a gene: 8. The CDR3 consists of 14 residues. CDR1 is MDHEN and CDR2 is SYDVKM in the germline V gene.